The next 31 T cell receptor beta chains were all read from a single sample in a study of blood T cells in healthy people across ages. It was with a sample-barcoded 5' primer and a J-beta primer mix that a second PCR of about 7 to 12 cycles was run. TCRdb re-called the 5' RACE reads with MiXCR, one entry per CDR3 protein. Of around 990,000 distinct CDR3 sequences listed, about 23% are singletons. The same sample was also used in a study of T cells of mothers and their children.

Specimen: blood. The receptors originated from a girl aged 2 to 9 in good health.

The chain couples TRBV3-1 to TRBJ1-2, with no clear D. The CDR3 has 14 amino acids. V was cut by 1 base and J by 10 bases, with 16 bases left in between. From germline, CDR1 is LGHDT and CDR2 YNNKEL (reference sequence). The CDR3 DNA follows: TGTGCCAGCAGCCAAGTTGTAGGTGGATTGGACTACACCTTC. Its translation is CASSQVVGGLDYTF.

The chain has TRBV29-1 and TRBJ2-5, with 7 bases that match TRBD2. With the DNA end fitting TRBJ2-7 better, the J assignment may be wrong. The CDR3 has 11 residues. CDR1 is SQVTM and CDR2 is ANQGSEA in the germline V gene. CDR3 sequence (DNA): TGCGCCGCCAGCGGGACTTACGAGCAGTACTTC. It is translated as CAASGTYEQYF.

The chain joins TRBV19 to TRBJ1-1; 8 bases align to TRBD1. Trimming cost V 5 bases and J 6 bases; bases outside gene matches: 11. The CDR3 runs 15 residues. The germline V gene has CDR1 LNHDA and CDR2 SQIVND (reference sequence). The CDR3 region has the DNA TGTGCCAGTAGTCAAACAGGGGGAACAACGTCTGAAGCTTTCTTT. Protein: CASSQTGGTTSEAFF.

The gene calls are TRBV20-1 and TRBJ2-5; D is perhaps TRBD2 (6 bases). The J call may be incorrect, as the DNA end agrees better with TRBJ2-1. The CDR3 loop spans 14 amino acids. Germline-derived CDR1 and CDR2 are DFQATT and SNEGSKA (reference sequence). CDR3 coding DNA: TGCAGTGCTAGACGTGCGGGGTCCTACAATGAGCAGTTCTTC. It translates to CSARRAGSYNEQFF.

This clonotype was observed a handful of times. CDR3 sequence: CSADGRGARLNIQYF. In DNA, the CDR3 is TGCAGTGCCGATGGCAGGGGCGCGAGGTTGAACATTCAGTACTTC. V is TRBV20-1 and J is TRBJ2-4, with D perhaps TRBD1 (6 bases). Looked up from germline, CDR1 is DFQATT and CDR2 is SNEGSKA (reference sequence). Trimming took off 6 bases at V and 7 bases at J, with 22 bases between the two ends. The CDR3 has 15 residues.

Written as DNA, the CDR3 is TGTGCCAGCAAGGGACTCCTAGAGACCCAGTACTTC. This gives the protein CASKGLLETQYF. The rearrangement links TRBV2 to TRBJ2-5; a weak D match, TRBD2 (6 bases). Germline V gene data show CDR1 as SNHLY and CDR2 as FYNNEI. There are 12 residues in the CDR3. The germline V and J ends were trimmed by 7 bases and 4 bases, with 10 bases remaining between them.

This clonotype has more than one count but fewer than ten. The chain links TRBV4-1 to TRBJ2-1, with D uncertain. The V end lost 1 base, the J end lost 0 bases, and 13 bases lay between the germline ends. The CDR3 sequence is 17 residues long. Germline assignment: CDR1 MGHRA and CDR2 YSYEKL. The CDR3 DNA reads TGCGCCAGCAGCCAAGGAGAAGCGAGGAGCTCCTACAATGAGCAGTTCTTC. The encoded protein is CASSQGEARSSYNEQFF.

The V call is TRBV4-3, the J call TRBJ1-1, with 7 bases fitting TRBD1. This CDR3 spans 16 amino acids. Unmatched junction bases numbered 6, after V lost 2 bases and J lost 0 bases. Germline V CDR1 and CDR2: LGHNA, YSLEER. CDR3 DNA: TGCGCCAGCAGCCAAACAGGGGCAAGAATGAACACTGAAGCTTTCTTT. Amino acids: CASSQTGARMNTEAFF.

This clonotype has just a few counts. This chain uses TRBV29-1 with TRBJ2-5, with 7 nucleotides matching TRBD1. CDR1 SQVTM and CDR2 ANQGSEA come from the germline V gene. This CDR3 has 12 residues. V lost 6 bases, J lost 4 bases, and 5 bases stayed unmatched. CDR3 protein: CSVPDRAETQYF. The CDR3 DNA follows: TGCAGCGTGCCTGACAGGGCAGAGACCCAGTACTTC.

This clonotype was recorded a few times. The rearrangement joins TRBV12-3 or TRBV12-4 to TRBJ2-5, with D uncertain. Trimming shortened V by 3 bases and J by 5 bases, and 10 bases separated the two germline ends. The CDR3 length is 13 residues. CDR3 amino acids: CASSFENVETQYF. The CDR3 nucleotides are TGTGCCAGCAGTTTTGAGAATGTGGAGACCCAGTACTTC.

This chain connects TRBV6-6 to TRBJ2-4; D is unresolved. Germline V gene data show CDR1 as MNHNY and CDR2 as SVGAGI (reference sequence). CDR3 length: 13 amino acids. Trimming shortened V by 7 bases and J by 4 bases, and 11 bases separated the two germline ends. CDR3 sequence reads: CASTDLGKNIQYF. CDR3 bases: TGTGCCAGCACGGATCTGGGAAAAAACATTCAGTACTTC.

This chain connects TRBV5-1 to TRBJ2-1; 7 nucleotides align to TRBD2. The CDR3 is made up of 19 amino acids. Losses at the gene ends were 3 bases for V and 2 bases for J; bases not matched to a gene: 17. CDR1 is SGHRS, CDR2 YFSETQ, per germline. The CDR3 DNA is TGCGCCAGCAGCTGGGAGCGGGACGCCCCTCGATCTCCCTACAATGAGCAGTTCTTC. Its translation is CASSWERDAPRSPYNEQFF.

This clonotype appeared a few times. CDR3 loop: CAIRTEAKNIQYF. The CDR3 bases are TGTGCCATAAGGACGGAGGCCAAAAACATTCAGTACTTC. The rearrangement links TRBV10-3 to TRBJ2-4; D is undetermined. This CDR3 has 13 residues. Trimming took 9 bases from V and 1 from J, leaving 10 bases between them. Germline assignment: CDR1 ENHRY and CDR2 SYGVKD.

The table lists this clonotype with a few counts. The J gene is TRBJ2-5, the V gene TRBV11-2; possibly TRBD1 or TRBD2 for D (6 bases each). Near its end, the DNA agrees better with TRBJ2-7, so the J call may be wrong. The germline CDR1 and CDR2 sequences are SGHAT and FQNNGV. The CDR3 consists of 17 residues. Here the CDR3 reads CASSLVVSGAQGDEQYF. The DNA of the CDR3 is TGTGCCAGCAGCTTAGTTGTGTCGGGGGCCCAAGGAGACGAGCAGTACTTC.

V gene TRBV10-3 combines with J gene TRBJ1-4, with TRBD1 as a possible D gene (5 bases). V lost 8 bases and J lost 7, with 17 bases in between. The CDR3 is made up of 14 amino acids. Germline-derived CDR1 and CDR2 are ENHRY and SYGVKD. The CDR3 nucleotides are TGTGCCATCGGACTGACAGCCAGCATTGAAAAACTGTTTTTT. Its translation: CAIGLTASIEKLFF.

This clonotype was picked up a small number of times. This chain links TRBV3-1 with TRBJ2-5; tentative D call: TRBD2 (6 bases). V was cut by 0 bases and J by 2 bases, with 10 bases left in between. The CDR3 loop spans 15 amino acids. The germline V gene has CDR1 LGHDT and CDR2 YNNKEL (reference sequence). The CDR3 here is CASSQDLSGQETQYF. For the CDR3, the DNA is TGTGCCAGCAGCCAAGATCTGAGCGGGCAAGAGACCCAGTACTTC.

The chain employs TRBV29-1 and TRBJ2-2; no reliable D call. The CDR3 extends over 13 amino acids. Germline V gene sequence: CDR1 SQVTM, CDR2 ANQGSEA. The V end was cut by 3 bases, the J end by 2 bases, with 7 bases between. The CDR3 bases are TGCAGCGTTGATGGATATAACACCGGGGAGCTGTTTTTT. Its translation: CSVDGYNTGELFF.

This clonotype was counted a few times. The DNA for the CDR3 is TGTGCCAGCAGTTTCCTCGTAGGGACCACCGGGGAGCTGTTTTTT. Its translation is CASSFLVGTTGELFF. This chain links TRBV28 with TRBJ2-2; D is possibly TRBD1 or TRBD2 (5 bases each). This CDR3 spans 15 amino acids. Looked up from germline, CDR1 is MDHEN and CDR2 is SYDVKM. V was pared by 3 bases and J by 4 bases, with 12 bases between.

This clonotype was seen a few times. The chain is built from TRBV6-2 or TRBV6-3 and TRBJ1-1; a weak D match, TRBD1 (6 bases). Germline loops: CDR1 MNHEY, CDR2 SVGEGT. The CDR3 runs 14 residues. The germline V and J ends were trimmed by 5 bases and 1 base, with 11 bases remaining between them. This CDR3 is CASSPGVRNTEAFF. The CDR3 coding sequence is TGTGCCAGCAGTCCAGGGGTGCGGAACACTGAAGCTTTCTTT.

CDR3 bases: TGTGCCAGTAGTATCGTCCACGGTAACACTGAAGCTTTCTTT. Translated: CASSIVHGNTEAFF. The chain combines TRBV19 with TRBJ1-1; D gene ambiguous. Trimming removed 3 bases from V and 2 bases from J, with 10 bases in between. Germline CDR1 reads LNHDA; CDR2 reads SQIVND (reference sequence). This CDR3 spans 14 amino acids.

This clonotype was counted between two and nine times. The chain joins TRBV7-9 to TRBJ2-1; D uncertain. Germline assignment: CDR1 SEHNR and CDR2 FQNEAQ (reference sequence). Trimming pared 1 base from V and 0 bases from J, leaving 13 bases between. CDR3 length: 17 amino acids. CDR3 sequence reads: CASSLGRQSSSYNEQFF. DNA for the CDR3: TGTGCCAGCAGCTTAGGTCGTCAGTCGAGCTCCTACAATGAGCAGTTCTTC.

This clonotype occurred a few times. This chain uses TRBV4-1 with TRBJ1-6; TRBD1 matches 8 bases. The CDR3 extends over 14 amino acids. Germline V CDR1 and CDR2: MGHRA, YSYEKL. Unmatched junction bases numbered 4, after V lost 4 bases and J lost 8 bases. CDR3 in DNA: TGCGCCAGCAGCCCGACAGGGGATTATTCACCCCTCCACTTT. Its translation: CASSPTGDYSPLHF.

The rearrangement joins TRBV20-1 to TRBJ2-4; D not resolved. The CDR3 sequence is 12 residues long. The germline V gene has CDR1 DFQATT and CDR2 SNEGSKA (reference sequence). Between the trimmed V and J ends, which lost 3 bases and 2 bases, there was a span of 5 bases. CDR3 loop: CSAREPKNIQYF. In DNA, the CDR3 is TGCAGTGCTAGGGAACCCAAAAACATTCAGTACTTC.

This clonotype was seen a few times. The rearrangement joins TRBV28 to TRBJ2-3; 12 nucleotides line up with TRBD2. The CDR3 covers 17 residues. Trimming removed 5 bases from V and 2 bases from J; junction bases left unmatched: 8. Looked up from germline, CDR1 is MDHEN and CDR2 is SYDVKM. The CDR3 DNA follows: TGTGCCAGCAGTCCCGTCGGACTAGCGGGATCCACAGATACGCAGTATTTT. The encoded protein is CASSPVGLAGSTDTQYF.

The J gene is TRBJ2-7, the V gene TRBV25-1; D might be TRBD2 (6 bases). Trimming removed 9 bases from V and 0 bases from J, with 12 bases in between. The CDR3 totals 13 residues. Per germline, CDR1 MGHDK and CDR2 SYGVNS. The CDR3 protein is CASGGANSYEQYF. The CDR3 coding sequence is TGTGCCAGTGGAGGGGCGAACTCCTACGAGCAGTACTTC.

The CDR3, as DNA: TGCGCCAGCAGCTGGGACCGCCCTGGGTCCACAGATACGCAGTATTTT. Translating it yields CASSWDRPGSTDTQYF. The chain links TRBV5-1 to TRBJ2-3, with D perhaps TRBD1 or TRBD2 (5 bases each). The V end lost 3 bases, the J end lost 2 bases, and 16 bases lay between the germline ends. The germline V gene encodes CDR1 SGHRS and CDR2 YFSETQ. The CDR3 is 16 amino acids.

This clonotype appeared a few times. Compared with germline, one end of the junction differs, possibly owing to a read error. The genes are TRBV9 and TRBJ1-5; D unresolved. The CDR3 contains 15 residues. The germline V gene encodes CDR1 SGDLS and CDR2 YYNGEE. In DNA, the CDR3 is TGTGCCAGCAGCGTAGGAGGCGGAGGCGGTGAGCCCCAGCGTTTT. This codes for CASSVGGGGGEPQRF.

On this clonotype: An end of the junction differs from the germline gene, which may be a read error. This sequence joins TRBV27 and TRBJ2-7; a possible D gene is TRBD2 (5 bases). The CDR3 consists of 12 residues. Germline loops: CDR1 MNHEY, CDR2 SMNVEV (reference sequence). The CDR3 sequence is CASGGNWYEQCF. The CDR3 DNA follows: TGTGCCAGCGGAGGCAATTGGTACGAGCAGTGCTTC.

The rearrangement links TRBV6-5 to TRBJ2-7; TRBD1 matches at 8 bases. CDR1 and CDR2 from the germline V gene are MNHEY and SVGAGI. J lost 2 bases, V lost 9 bases, and 9 bases had no gene match. CDR3 length: 14 residues. The CDR3 reads CASRRNRGTYEQYF. The CDR3 DNA reads as TGTGCCAGTAGAAGGAACAGGGGGACCTACGAGCAGTACTTC.

This clonotype was seen many times. This chain uses TRBV11-2 with TRBJ1-4, with D unresolved. V was trimmed by 5 bases and J by 7 bases, leaving 11 bases between them. Germline V gene lookup returns CDR1 SGHAT and CDR2 FQNNGV. CDR3 length equals 13 residues. The CDR3 protein is CASSLGSIEKLFF. The CDR3, as DNA: TGTGCCAGCAGCCTTGGGTCTATTGAAAAACTGTTTTTT.

V gene TRBV4-1 combines with J gene TRBJ2-2; 7 bases map to TRBD2. Trimming removed 0 bases from V and 5 bases from J; junction bases left unmatched: 3. The CDR3 totals 15 residues. The germline CDR1 and CDR2 sequences are MGHRA and YSYEKL. CDR3 region: CASSQEAGETGELFF. The DNA of the CDR3 is TGCGCCAGCAGCCAAGAGGCGGGAGAGACCGGGGAGCTGTTTTTT.